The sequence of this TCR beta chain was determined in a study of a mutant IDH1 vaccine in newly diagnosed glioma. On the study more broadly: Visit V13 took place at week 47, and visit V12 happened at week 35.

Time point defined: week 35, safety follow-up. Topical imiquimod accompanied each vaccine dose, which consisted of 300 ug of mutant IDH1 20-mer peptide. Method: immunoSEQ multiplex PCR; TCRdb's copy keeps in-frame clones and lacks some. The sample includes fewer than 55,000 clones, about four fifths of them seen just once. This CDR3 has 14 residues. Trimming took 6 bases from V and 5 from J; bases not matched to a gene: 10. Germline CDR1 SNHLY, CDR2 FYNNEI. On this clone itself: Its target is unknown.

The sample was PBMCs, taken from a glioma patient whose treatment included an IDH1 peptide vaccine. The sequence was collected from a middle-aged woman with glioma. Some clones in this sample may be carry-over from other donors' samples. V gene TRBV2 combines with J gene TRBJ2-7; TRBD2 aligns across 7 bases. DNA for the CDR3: TGTGCCAGCAGAACGATCGAGGGGAGGGACGAGCAGTACTTC. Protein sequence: CASRTIEGRDEQYF.